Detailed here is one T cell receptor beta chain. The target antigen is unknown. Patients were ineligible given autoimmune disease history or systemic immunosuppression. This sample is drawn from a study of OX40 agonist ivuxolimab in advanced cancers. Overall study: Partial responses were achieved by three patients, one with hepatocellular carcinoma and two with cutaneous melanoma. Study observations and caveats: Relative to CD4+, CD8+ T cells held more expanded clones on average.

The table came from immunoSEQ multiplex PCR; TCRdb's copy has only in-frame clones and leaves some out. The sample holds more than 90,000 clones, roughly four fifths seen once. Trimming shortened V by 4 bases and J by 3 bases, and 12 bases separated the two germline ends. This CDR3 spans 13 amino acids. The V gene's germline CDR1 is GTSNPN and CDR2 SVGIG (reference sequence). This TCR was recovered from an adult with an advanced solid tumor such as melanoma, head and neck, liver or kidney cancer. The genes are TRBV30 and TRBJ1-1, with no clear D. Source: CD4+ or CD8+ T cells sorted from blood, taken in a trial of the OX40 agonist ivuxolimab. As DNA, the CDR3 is TGTGCCTGGAACCCCCTTAGGGACACTGAAGCTTTCTTT. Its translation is CAWNPLRDTEAFF.